What follows describes a single T cell receptor (beta chain). The assay was immunoSEQ multiplex PCR, and TCRdb's table has in-frame clones only and misses some. The repertoire has 9,500 to 13,000 clones, 70% to 90% of them found once; the top ten carry about 2.2%. There are 15 residues in the CDR3. From germline, CDR1 is SGHDN and CDR2 FVKESK. J lost 5 bases, V lost 0 bases, and 2 bases had no gene match. The data are from a study of tumor T cells in aggressive B-cell lymphoma. The chain employs TRBV14 and TRBJ2-1; TRBD2 aligns across 9 bases. The TCR originated in an adult with diffuse large B cell lymphoma. Input material: tumor tissue. The CDR3 sequence: CASSQESSGDNEQFF. The CDR3 DNA reads as TGTGCCAGCAGCCAAGAATCTAGCGGGGACAATGAGCAGTTCTTC.